This is a list of T cell receptor beta chains from one sample in a study of vaccination and CD4 T cells after COVID-19. TCRdb recomputed calls from the PCR reads with MiXCR, one row per CDR3 protein. The repertoire holds 15,000 or so distinct CDR3 sequences, with roughly 32% as singletons. No antigen has been assigned to these receptors. Specimen: cultured CD4+ T cells from blood. Every receptor here comes from a human donor with COVID-19. CDR3s include the opening cysteine and the closing phenylalanine or tryptophan. D genes are given only for firm matches. A clone size is listed for some rows: how often the clone was seen (once, few, many), or a class if it is expanded.

>TRBV20-1|.|TRBJ1-1|.
TGCAGTGCTACGCACGGAGCAAAACTCCAGGGGTACTTGAACACTGAAGCTTTCTTT
CSATHGAKLQGYLNTEAFF
>TRBV30|.|TRBJ1-5|.
TGTGCCTGGAGTGTGGTTGGGGGGACCCAGCATTTT
CAWSVVGGTQHF
>TRBV2|.|TRBJ2-5|.
TGTGCCAGCAGGGGAAAGCGGGACCAAGAGACCCAGTACTTC
CASRGKRDQETQYF
>TRBV4-2|.|TRBJ1-4|.
TGTGCCAGCAGCCAAGATGGACAGACTAATGAAAAACTGTTTTTT
CASSQDGQTNEKLFF
>TRBV28|TRBD1|TRBJ2-3|.
TGTGCCAGCAGTCCCTTTAGGACAGGCCTAACAGATACGCAGTATTTT
CASSPFRTGLTDTQYF
>TRBV12-3/TRBV12-4|.|TRBJ1-1|.
TGTGCCAGCAGTTCCGACCCCCGGGCGAACACTGAAGCTTTCTTT
CASSSDPRANTEAFF
>TRBV9|.|TRBJ1-2|.
TGTGCCAGCAGCGTAGATGGGCGGCAGGGGACCTATGGCTACACCTTC
CASSVDGRQGTYGYTF
>TRBV20-1|.|TRBJ2-5|medium-sized
TGCAGTGCTAGAGATCCCACGCAGGGTCAAGAGACCCAGTACTTC
CSARDPTQGQETQYF
>TRBV18|.|TRBJ1-1|once
TGTGCCAGCTCACCACGAGTGAACACTGAAGCTTTCTTT
CASSPRVNTEAFF
>TRBV19|.|TRBJ1-6|.
TGTGCCAGTAGTCAACTTCAGGGGCTCGGACGTAACTATAATTCACCCCTCCACTTT
CASSQLQGLGRNYNSPLHF
>TRBV5-6|TRBD2|TRBJ2-3|few
TGTGCCAGCAGCCCAATCACGGGGCGGGGGGGCGGCACAGATACGCAGTATTTT
CASSPITGRGGGTDTQYF
>TRBV12-3/TRBV12-4|TRBD2|TRBJ2-3|.
TGTGCCAGCAGTTTAGTTGGCGGGGGGATCTCAGATACGCAGTATTTT
CASSLVGGGISDTQYF
>TRBV27|.|TRBJ1-3|few
TGTGCCAGCAGTTCTACATACTCCTCTGGAAACACCATATATTTT
CASSSTYSSGNTIYF
>TRBV20-1|.|TRBJ2-3|few
TGCAGTGCTAGAGCGCTAGAGAGCACAGATACGCAGTATTTT
CSARALESTDTQYF
>TRBV4-2|.|TRBJ1-5|.
TGTGCCAGCAGCCTGGGGGGTGAGGCCGGCCAGCCCCAGCATTTT
CASSLGGEAGQPQHF
>TRBV20-1|.|TRBJ2-5|.
TGCAGTGCTAGAGATCTGGGAGGAGAGACCCAGTACTTC
CSARDLGGETQYF
>TRBV24-1|TRBD1|TRBJ2-3|few
TGTGCCACCAGTGATTTGAACAGGGGGGCGGCAGATACGCAGTATTTT
CATSDLNRGAADTQYF
>TRBV10-2|.|TRBJ1-3|.
TGCGCCAGCGCCCCGACCTCTGGAAACACCATATATTTT
CASAPTSGNTIYF
>TRBV20-1|.|TRBJ2-7|few
TGCAGTGCTAGCTCGGGACAAATCTACGAGCAGTACTTC
CSASSGQIYEQYF
>TRBV7-9|.|TRBJ2-2|few
TGTGCCAGCAGCTTCAGCAGGGGGGTACTGGCTGGGGAGCTGTTTTTT
CASSFSRGVLAGELFF
>TRBV18|.|TRBJ1-6|.
TGTGCCAGCTCACAGGACAGAAAAAATTCACCCCTCCACTTT
CASSQDRKNSPLHF
>TRBV30|TRBD1|TRBJ1-2|.
TGTGCCTGGAGCGGAGGGGGCGCTTACGGCTACACCTTC
CAWSGGGAYGYTF
>TRBV5-4|.|TRBJ1-2|.
TGTGCCAGCAGCTTGGGCCACAGGGAAACCCTCTATGGCTACACCTTC
CASSLGHRETLYGYTF
>TRBV14|TRBD1|TRBJ1-4|.
TGTGCCAGCAGCCAAGCAGGGGGGCATGAAAAACTGTTTTTT
CASSQAGGHEKLFF
>TRBV12-3/TRBV12-4|.|TRBJ1-1|.
TGTGCCAGCAGTCCCCGGGGGAACACTGAAGCTTTCTTT
CASSPRGNTEAFF
>TRBV9|TRBD1|TRBJ2-1|.
TGTGCCAGCAGCTACGGGACAGGGTCCTACAATGAGCAGTTCTTC
CASSYGTGSYNEQFF
>TRBV6-5|.|TRBJ1-6|.
TGTGCCAGCAGTTACTCCACAGGGAATTCACCCCTCCACTTT
CASSYSTGNSPLHF
>TRBV19|.|TRBJ1-2|.
TGTGCCAGTACCCCCCAAGCTAACTATGGCTACACCTTC
CASTPQANYGYTF
>TRBV6-1|TRBD2|TRBJ2-5|.
TGTGCCAGCAGTGCGATAACTAGCGGGGGGGTGGAGACCCAGTACTTC
CASSAITSGGVETQYF
>TRBV2|.|TRBJ1-6|.
TGTGCCAGCATTGGGGGGGACAAAGGGGGTTCACCCCTCCACTTT
CASIGGDKGGSPLHF
>TRBV6-5|TRBD2|TRBJ2-3|.
TGTGCCAGCAGTTACTCTCTAGCGGGGGCCAGCACAGATACGCAGTATTTT
CASSYSLAGASTDTQYF
>TRBV6-1|TRBD1|TRBJ1-3|few
TGTGCCACCACCTCACAGGGGGCTCCTCTCTTGGGAAACACCATATATTTT
CATTSQGAPLLGNTIYF
>TRBV10-2|.|TRBJ1-5|few
TGCGCCAGCAGTGAGTCGAGCCCGGGACCCAGAACCGGCAATCAGCCCCAGCATTTT
CASSESSPGPRTGNQPQHF
>TRBV20-1|TRBD2|TRBJ2-3|.
TGCAGTGCTAGGCCCCTAGCGGGGGGGAGCACAGATACGCAGTATTTT
CSARPLAGGSTDTQYF
>TRBV6-1|TRBD2|TRBJ2-3|few
TGTGCCAGCAGTGAAGCAGGGACTACTTACACAGATACGCAGTATTTT
CASSEAGTTYTDTQYF
>TRBV11-3|.|TRBJ2-6|.
TGTGCCAGCAGCCAGCAGGGGGGGGGATCCCTCTCTGGGGCCAACGTCCTGACTTTC
CASSQQGGGSLSGANVLTF
>TRBV27|.|TRBJ2-2|once
TGTGCCAGCACTTCCTTAAACACCGGGGAGCTGTTTTTT
CASTSLNTGELFF
>TRBV2|TRBD2|TRBJ2-2|.
TGTGCCAGCGCCCAGGTGAAACTAGCGGGGAACACCGGGGAGCTGTTTTTT
CASAQVKLAGNTGELFF
>TRBV6-1|TRBD1|TRBJ1-2|few
TGTGCCAGCAGGATCTCCGGGACAGTGAATAACTATGGCTACACCTTC
CASRISGTVNNYGYTF
>TRBV2|.|TRBJ1-2|few
TGTGCCAGCAGTGTTGGGGATCGGGGCCTGGGCTACACCTTC
CASSVGDRGLGYTF
>TRBV21-1|.|TRBJ1-6|.
TGTGCCAGCAGCAAGACAGGGGTAGAAAATTCACCCCTCCACTTT
CASSKTGVENSPLHF
>TRBV5-4|.|TRBJ2-7|.
TGTGCCAGCGTCCGGGATCCCGCATCCTACGAGCAGTACTTC
CASVRDPASYEQYF
>TRBV10-3|TRBD2|TRBJ2-5|.
TGTGCCTCCGGGGGGGGTCGAGAGACCCAGTACTTC
CASGGGRETQYF
>TRBV5-1|TRBD2|TRBJ2-1|.
TGCGCCAGCAGCTTGGAAGCTAGCGGGGGCTCCTTCTCCTACAATGAGCAGTTCTTC
CASSLEASGGSFSYNEQFF
>TRBV20-1|.|TRBJ2-7|few
TGCAGTGCTCACCATGGGGGCCAGTACTTC
CSAHHGGQYF